This TCR beta chain was identified during a study of blood T cell repertoires in COVID-19. The table came from immunoSEQ multiplex PCR; TCRdb's copy has only in-frame clones and leaves some out. This sample carries some 390,000 clones, 80% to 90% of them seen once, and the ten largest clones take 1.1%. Germline V gene data show CDR1 as MNHEY and CDR2 as SVGAGI. The CDR3 extends over 13 amino acids. Trimming stripped 6 bases from V and 6 bases from J, with 14 bases between. The sequence derives from a man younger than 40 who had recovered from COVID-19. J is TRBJ1-1 and V is TRBV6-5, with D perhaps matching TRBD1 (6 bases). Sequencing was done on a sample of PBMCs or T cells enriched from blood (not recorded which). The CDR3 coding sequence is TGTGCCAGCAGAGCACAGGGTTTCGCTGAAGCTTTCTTT. Protein: CASRAQGFAEAFF.